One sample yielded the 2 T cell receptor beta chains listed below, sequenced in a study of cytomegalovirus exposure and HLA in healthy donors. PCR was performed using 60 Vbeta and 13 Jbeta primers. Here immunoSEQ multiplex PCR was the method, and the copy in TCRdb shows in-frame clones only, minus some. This sample has 100,000 to 150,000 clones, with roughly four fifths found just once. The specimen sequenced was PBMCs. The origin of the receptors is a middle-aged woman in good health and CMV-seropositive.

The V gene is TRBV28, the J gene TRBJ1-2; possible D gene TRBD1, 5 bases. Germline loops: CDR1 MDHEN, CDR2 SYDVKM. CDR3 length equals 14 residues. The V end lost 7 bases, the J end lost 14 bases, and 26 bases lay between the germline ends. In DNA form, the CDR3 reads TGTGCCAGCAAACGAATCGGGACTGCAAAATCGGGAACCTTC. It specifies CASKRIGTAKSGTF.

This clone occurred a few times. The chain carries TRBV29-1 and TRBJ2-7, with D possibly being TRBD2 (5 bases). There are 16 residues in the CDR3. CDR1 and CDR2 (germline): SQVTM, ANQGSEA. Trimming shortened V by 1 base and J by 1 base, and 17 bases separated the two germline ends. CDR3 nucleotides: TGCAGCGTTGAAGGGGCAGAAGGGAGTAAATCCTACGAGCAGTACTTC. This translates into CSVEGAEGSKSYEQYF.